This T cell receptor beta chain appears in the sequencing data of a study of CD8+CD57+ T cells in acquired aplastic anemia. Germline lookup yields CDR1 SGHNT and CDR2 YYREEE (reference sequence). This CDR3 spans 16 amino acids. J lost 5 bases, V lost 3 bases, and 7 bases had no gene match. Genomic DNA, the template, was used for profiling of the TCR beta VDJ and CDR3. TCRdb called the reads again in MiXCR, with one record for every CDR3 protein. Of hundreds of thousands of distinct CDR3 sequences in the sample, around 72% were seen once. The chain couples TRBV5-4 to TRBJ1-6, with TRBD1 identical over 8 bases. Sequencing was performed on sorted CD4+, CD8+, or CD8+CD57+ T cells (not recorded which) from PBMCs. The source is a human donor in good health, serving as a control. The CDR3 protein is CASSSSGGINNSPLHF. The CDR3 DNA follows: TGTGCCAGCAGCTCCTCAGGGGGCATCAATAATTCACCCCTCCACTTT. The entire variable domain, with the rest obtained from reference TRBV5-4 and TRBJ1-6, is as follows: ETGVTQSPTHLIKTRGQQVTLRCSSQSGHNTVSWYQQALGQGPQFIFQYYREEENGRGNFPPRFSGLQFPNYSSELNVNALELDDSALYLCASSSSGGINNSPLHFGNGTRLTVT.